The 21 T cell receptor beta chains reported below all come from one sample, sequenced in a study of metastatic and nonmetastatic thyroid tumors. TCRdb re-analyzed the PCR reads using MiXCR. Here the sample spans 20,000 to 25,000 clones, 24% being singletons. There were no patients who had received any treatment before thyroid surgery. Material for sequencing was tumor tissue. The origin of the receptors is a female donor with papillary thyroid cancer or a benign thyroid nodule (not recorded which). Some clones in this sample may be carry-over from other donors' samples.

The V gene is TRBV3-1, the J gene TRBJ1-6; D gene uncertain. The CDR3 is 12 residues long. V was shortened by 5 bases and J by 7 bases, with 6 bases between the two germline ends. Germline CDR1 LGHDT, CDR2 YNNKEL (reference sequence). CDR3 amino acids: CASSRNNSPLHF. CDR3 bases: TGTGCCAGCAGCAGGAACAATTCACCCCTCCACTTT.

This clone was observed at least ten times. This chain joins TRBV30 and TRBJ1-2; 9 nucleotides agree with TRBD1. V lost 4 bases and J lost 8; bases outside the gene matches: 8. The CDR3 consists of 13 residues. Germline CDR1 and CDR2: GTSNPN and SVGIG (reference sequence). CDR3 sequence reads: CAWNPGQGYGYTF. CDR3 nucleotides: TGTGCCTGGAATCCGGGACAGGGTTACGGCTACACCTTC.

This clone was found many times. The chain uses TRBV20-1 and TRBJ2-5; no clear D. This CDR3 contains 11 residues. The V end lost 4 bases, the J end lost 7 bases, and 10 bases lay between the germline ends. CDR1 and CDR2 (germline): DFQATT, SNEGSKA (reference sequence). CDR3 DNA: TGCAGTGCTACCCCCCAGGCGACCCAGTACTTC. This codes for CSATPQATQYF.

This clone was seen at least ten times. This sequence joins TRBV7-2 and TRBJ2-7; 10 bases fit TRBD1. After removal of 5 bases from V and 2 bases from J, the junction contained 6 bases not matched to a gene. Germline assignment: CDR1 SGHTA and CDR2 FQGNSA. This CDR3 has 15 amino acids. CDR3 loop: CASSRLTGGAYEQYF. CDR3 nucleotide sequence: TGTGCCAGCAGCCGTTTGACAGGGGGCGCCTACGAGCAGTACTTC.

This clone appeared many times. As the CDR3 is not closed by the conserved phenylalanine or tryptophan, this likely results from a read error. The limits of the CDR3 on the DNA are not certain, so only TCRdb's listed CDR3 is given. V gene TRBV4-2 combines with J gene TRBJ2-7; the table names TRBD2, a call not compared with the DNA. The CDR3 adds up to 13 amino acids, both ends counted. The germline CDR1 and CDR2 sequences are LGHNA and YNFKEQ. CDR3 region: CASSQDEGLEVVL.

This clone qualifies as medium-sized. The chain couples TRBV6-1 to TRBJ2-5; no reliable D call. Trimming removed 3 bases from V and 9 bases from J, with 20 bases in between. CDR3 length equals 15 residues. Germline-derived CDR1 and CDR2 are MNHNS and SASEGT. CDR3 residues: CASSELTGNKGAQYF. The CDR3 region has the DNA TGTGCCAGCAGTGAGCTTACGGGTAATAAGGGTGCCCAGTACTTC.

The genes are TRBV30 and TRBJ1-3, with 9 bases fitting TRBD1. In germline, CDR1 is GTSNPN, CDR2 SVGIG (reference sequence). V trimming: 5 bases; J trimming: 7 bases; junction bases outside the gene matches: 3. This CDR3 has 12 residues. The CDR3 DNA is TGTGCCTGGGGACAGGGGTTGAACACCATATATTTT. Translated: CAWGQGLNTIYF.

Remarks on this clone: At one boundary the junction diverges from the germline segment, which might be a read error. The same CDR3 also results from other DNA sequences found in this sample. The V and J genes are TRBV20-1 and TRBJ2-3; D unclear. The CDR3 length is 12 residues. The V gene's germline CDR1 is DFQATT and CDR2 SNEGSKA (reference sequence). The CDR3 loop is CSADGSTDTQYF. The CDR3 DNA reads TGCAGTGCTGACGGAAGCACGGATACGCAGTATTTT.

The V and J genes are TRBV20-1 and TRBJ2-1; tentatively, D is TRBD2 (6 bases). The germline gives CDR1 DFQATT, CDR2 SNEGSKA (reference sequence). There are 15 residues in the CDR3. Trimming stripped 4 bases from V and 7 bases from J, with 20 bases between. This CDR3 reads CSAIFPWGDLNEQFF. The CDR3 region has the DNA TGCAGTGCTATATTTCCCTGGGGGGACCTGAATGAGCAGTTCTTC.

This clone was detected ten times or more. The V and J genes are TRBV20-1 and TRBJ2-6; 8 bases align to TRBD1. The CDR3 loop spans 15 amino acids. V gave up 8 bases and J gave up 0 bases; unmatched junction bases: 6. In germline, CDR1 is DFQATT, CDR2 SNEGSKA (reference sequence). The CDR3 protein is CSFRQGSSGANVLTF. The CDR3, as DNA: TGCAGTTTTAGACAGGGGAGCTCTGGGGCCAACGTCCTGACTTTC.

This clone has a handful of counts. The chain couples TRBV7-9 to TRBJ1-1; D is possibly TRBD1 (5 bases). In germline, CDR1 is SEHNR, CDR2 FQNEAQ (reference sequence). The V and J ends lost 4 bases and 4 bases respectively, with 16 bases between them. The CDR3 spans 15 residues. The CDR3 DNA is TGTGCCAGCAGCTCCCCCCGGGGGGGTGGCACTGAAGCTTTCTTT. Protein product: CASSSPRGGGTEAFF.

This chain uses TRBV4-3 with TRBJ2-7, with TRBD2 identical over 9 bases. The CDR3 has 16 residues. J gave up 1 base and V 4 bases, and 8 bases lay outside the gene matches. Germline-derived CDR1 and CDR2 are LGHNA and YSLEER. Written as DNA, the CDR3 is TGCGCCAGCAGCCCCTGGGCTAGCGGGAAATCCTACGAGCAGTACTTC. Residues: CASSPWASGKSYEQYF.

The chain has TRBV5-8 and TRBJ2-3; 10 bases fit TRBD2. The ends lost 4 bases at V and 4 bases at J; junction bases unmatched: 9. The germline gives CDR1 SGHTS, CDR2 YDEGEE. The length of the CDR3 is 16 residues. The CDR3 is CASSTSRTSGSDTQYF. In DNA form, the CDR3 reads TGTGCCAGCAGCACGAGTAGGACTAGCGGTTCAGATACGCAGTATTTT.

The sample holds many counts of this clone. This chain connects TRBV11-3 to TRBJ2-5, with D possibly matching TRBD1 (6 bases). CDR1 and CDR2 from the germline V gene are SGHNT and YENEEA. V lost 5 bases, J lost 4 bases, and 14 bases lay in between. CDR3 length: 14 amino acids. The CDR3 spells CASSRGGRGETQYF. As DNA, the CDR3 is TGTGCCAGCAGCCGAGGTGGCAGGGGAGAGACCCAGTACTTC.

This rearrangement joins TRBV6-5 to TRBJ1-6; TRBD1 aligns across 7 bases. CDR1 and CDR2 from the germline V gene are MNHEY and SVGAGI. The trim removed 2 bases at V and 9 bases at J, leaving 7 bases unmatched. This CDR3 has 15 amino acids. CDR3 residues: CASSYDYRGCSPLHF. Here the CDR3 DNA reads TGTGCCAGCAGTTACGACTACAGGGGATGTTCACCCCTCCACTTT.

This clone was detected only a few times. V gene TRBV7-8 combines with J gene TRBJ2-1; the match to TRBD2 covers 7 bases. Germline CDR1 SGHVS, CDR2 FQNEAQ. The CDR3 is 13 residues long. V shed 4 bases, J shed 15 bases, and the junction held 12 bases outside the gene matches. CDR3 amino acids: CASSSNAREKRFF. In nucleotides, the CDR3 is TGTGCCAGCAGCTCCAACGCGCGGGAGAAACGGTTCTTC. Combining the CDR3 with reference TRBV7-8 and TRBJ2-1 gives the whole variable domain GAGVSQSPRYKVAKRGQDVALRCDPISGHVSLFWYQQALGQGPEFLTYFQNEAQLDKSGLPSDRFFAERPEGSVSTLKIQRTQQEDSAVYLCASSSNAREKRFFGPGTRLTVL.

This clone is classed as medium-sized (0.01 to 0.1%). The V call is TRBV27, the J call TRBJ2-2, with a tentative D call TRBD1 (5 bases). The V gene's germline CDR1 is MNHEY and CDR2 SMNVEV (reference sequence). The V end lost 5 bases, the J end lost 6 bases, and 10 bases lay between the germline ends. CDR3 length: 13 residues. CDR3 loop: CASSTQQAGELFF. For the CDR3, the DNA is TGTGCCAGCAGTACCCAACAGGCCGGGGAGCTGTTTTTT.

This clone has a count of ten or more. The rearrangement joins TRBV28 to TRBJ1-3, with TRBD1 matching over 7 bases. The CDR3 extends over 18 amino acids. Germline values: CDR1 MDHEN, CDR2 SYDVKM. J lost 3 bases, V lost 4 bases, and 15 bases had no gene match. The CDR3 sequence is CASSSLSLDRLLGNTIYF. CDR3 coding DNA: TGTGCCAGCAGTTCTCTCTCCCTGGACAGGCTTCTTGGAAACACCATATATTTT.

This clone was recorded many times. The V gene is TRBV4-2, the J gene TRBJ1-1; D is undetermined. Germline-derived CDR1 and CDR2 are LGHNA and YNFKEQ. Trimming left V 0 bases short and J 4 bases short, with 6 bases between. The CDR3 is 13 residues long. In DNA, the CDR3 is TGTGCCAGCAGCCAAGATCTGGTCACTGAAGCTTTCTTT. This codes for CASSQDLVTEAFF.

This clone was seen a few times. The rearrangement links TRBV6-1 to TRBJ1-5; 8 bases are shared with TRBD1. The CDR3 totals 15 residues. The V gene's germline CDR1 is MNHNS and CDR2 SASEGT. Germline trimming cut 4 bases from V and 6 bases from J; bases unmatched to any gene: 8. CDR3 sequence (DNA): TGTGCCAGCAGTGTGTTCGACAGGGGCCTTCAGCCCCAGCATTTT. Translating gives CASSVFDRGLQPQHF.

This clone was seen a few times. This chain links TRBV19 with TRBJ2-7; TRBD2 agrees at 9 bases. The V gene end was trimmed by 8 bases and the J gene end by 3 bases; junction bases not matched to a gene: 11. This CDR3 region has 15 residues. The germline gives CDR1 LNHDA, CDR2 SQIVND (reference sequence). This chain's CDR3 is CASSTGNSGSYEQYF. The CDR3 DNA sequence: TGTGCCAGTTCCACGGGGAATAGCGGGAGCTACGAGCAGTACTTC.